A selection of T cell receptor beta chains follows, all from one sample in a study of blood T cell repertoires in COVID-19. The table came from immunoSEQ multiplex PCR; TCRdb's copy has only in-frame clones and leaves some out. Here the sample spans 300,000 to 350,000 clones, about 90% being singletons. Sequences were obtained from PBMCs or T cells enriched from blood (not recorded which). All receptors come from a woman under 30 with acute COVID-19. Both conserved end residues are part of each CDR3. The order of the fields is clone size, J gene, V gene, D gene, CDR3 protein. D genes are given only for firm matches. Clone size is given for some rows only: seen once, a few or many times, or a class if the clone is expanded.

clone size: .; J gene: TRBJ1-2; V gene: TRBV7-2; D gene: .; CDR3 protein: CASSFGQLANYGYTF
clone size: once; J gene: TRBJ2-1; V gene: TRBV7-3; D gene: .; CDR3 protein: CASSPQGGFYNEQFF
clone size: .; J gene: TRBJ2-3; V gene: TRBV27; D gene: .; CDR3 protein: CASSFSSTDTQYF
clone size: .; J gene: TRBJ2-1; V gene: TRBV11-3; D gene: TRBD2; CDR3 protein: CASSSQGRASGIFNEQFF
clone size: .; J gene: TRBJ2-7; V gene: TRBV14; D gene: .; CDR3 protein: CASSQQGLGTYEQYF
clone size: .; J gene: TRBJ2-3; V gene: TRBV7-3; D gene: TRBD1; CDR3 protein: CASSLTPTGTDTQYF
clone size: few; J gene: TRBJ2-2; V gene: TRBV6-5; D gene: .; CDR3 protein: CASRRKGGSTGELFF
clone size: .; J gene: TRBJ2-1; V gene: TRBV6-4; D gene: .; CDR3 protein: CASSEGVAFPSEQFF
clone size: .; J gene: TRBJ2-1; V gene: TRBV19; D gene: TRBD2; CDR3 protein: CASTRGGEVLNEQFF
clone size: .; J gene: TRBJ1-1; V gene: TRBV5-1; D gene: .; CDR3 protein: CASSLVPGNTEAFF
clone size: once; J gene: TRBJ2-4; V gene: TRBV29-1; D gene: .; CDR3 protein: CSVEMGAFSKNIQYF
clone size: .; J gene: TRBJ1-5; V gene: TRBV27; D gene: .; CDR3 protein: CASSFGRGKAQPQHF
clone size: once; J gene: TRBJ1-5; V gene: TRBV12-3/TRBV12-4; D gene: .; CDR3 protein: CASSLVELQPQHF
clone size: .; J gene: TRBJ2-3; V gene: TRBV5-1; D gene: .; CDR3 protein: CASSLVLGSTDTQYF
clone size: .; J gene: TRBJ1-2; V gene: TRBV18; D gene: TRBD1; CDR3 protein: CASSPNRDRANYGYTF
clone size: .; J gene: TRBJ2-7; V gene: TRBV28; D gene: TRBD1; CDR3 protein: CASSSGTGVLLTYEQYF
clone size: .; J gene: TRBJ1-1; V gene: TRBV28; D gene: .; CDR3 protein: CASSVRVTEAFF
clone size: once; J gene: TRBJ2-7; V gene: TRBV5-1; D gene: .; CDR3 protein: CASSLSGSSYEQYF
clone size: .; J gene: TRBJ2-3; V gene: TRBV4-1; D gene: TRBD2; CDR3 protein: CASSQEGLAGEYTDTQYF
clone size: .; J gene: TRBJ2-6; V gene: TRBV5-1; D gene: TRBD1; CDR3 protein: CASSSDRGSNVLTF
clone size: few; J gene: TRBJ1-2; V gene: TRBV28; D gene: .; CDR3 protein: CASSLLRANYGYTF
clone size: .; J gene: TRBJ2-2; V gene: TRBV6-5; D gene: .; CDR3 protein: CASSYGVSSNTGELFF
clone size: once; J gene: TRBJ2-7; V gene: TRBV18; D gene: .; CDR3 protein: CASSPRPVTYEQYF
clone size: .; J gene: TRBJ2-7; V gene: TRBV11-1; D gene: .; CDR3 protein: CASSLEKAGSYEQYF
clone size: .; J gene: TRBJ1-6; V gene: TRBV6-5; D gene: .; CDR3 protein: CASSYTGTRNSPLHF
clone size: .; J gene: TRBJ2-7; V gene: TRBV24-1; D gene: TRBD1; CDR3 protein: CATRGQGYEQYF
clone size: .; J gene: TRBJ2-7; V gene: TRBV20-1; D gene: .; CDR3 protein: CSASSRGFQSEQYF
clone size: .; J gene: TRBJ1-4; V gene: TRBV29-1; D gene: .; CDR3 protein: CSVRGGSEKLFF